A single sample gave rise to the 11 T cell receptor beta chains below, sequenced in a study of Ad26.COV2.S vaccination and SARS-CoV-2 variants. Indicated treatment: roughly 19 received Ad26.COV2.S at low or high dose, single or two shots; about 5 received placebo; per-sample allocation not given. Day 63 following the first vaccine or placebo injection was when the samples were taken. The protocol was immunoSEQ multiplex PCR, while the TCRdb copy is restricted to in-frame clones and leaves out a portion. In the table there are 350,000 to 500,000 clones, roughly nine tenths of which are singletons. The specimen was peripheral blood, collected in a trial of Ad26.COV2.S vaccine versus placebo. The origin of the receptors is a person between 18 and 59 years old who received the Ad26.COV2.S COVID-19 vaccine or a placebo.

The V call is TRBV11-2, the J call TRBJ2-1, with D unresolved. Trimming stripped 3 bases from V and 0 bases from J, with 9 bases between. CDR1 is SGHAT, CDR2 FQNNGV, per germline. The CDR3 loop spans 15 amino acids. CDR3 protein: CASSLVHLSYNEQFF. The CDR3 DNA follows: TGTGCCAGCAGCTTGGTGCATCTCTCCTACAATGAGCAGTTCTTC.

The V call is TRBV2, the J call TRBJ2-7, with TRBD1 matching over 9 bases. J lost 3 bases, V lost 6 bases, and 6 bases had no gene match. The V gene's germline CDR1 is SNHLY and CDR2 FYNNEI. The CDR3 has 14 amino acids. The CDR3 nucleotides read TGTGCCAGCAGCCTGACAGGGGGTGGCTACGAGCAGTACTTC. Protein product: CASSLTGGGYEQYF.

The genes are TRBV9 and TRBJ1-1; 8 nucleotides align to TRBD1. The CDR3 is made up of 13 amino acids. The ends lost 3 bases at V and 11 bases at J; junction bases unmatched: 9. Germline CDR1 and CDR2: SGDLS and YYNGEE. The CDR3 spells CASSADRDRAAFF. The CDR3 DNA reads as TGTGCCAGCAGCGCGGACAGGGATCGTGCGGCTTTCTTT.

The rearrangement links TRBV7-8 to TRBJ2-5; D is unclear. V lost 4 bases and J lost 4, with 25 bases in between. The V gene's germline CDR1 is SGHVS and CDR2 FQNEAQ. This CDR3 contains 18 residues. CDR3 DNA sequence: TGTGCCAGCAGCTCGAGGCCTCCCTCTCCGGATTCGGGAGAGACCCAGTACTTC. Encoded protein: CASSSRPPSPDSGETQYF.

J is TRBJ2-7 and V is TRBV6-2 or TRBV6-3; D gene unclear. V gave up 5 bases and J gave up 2 bases, with 13 bases separating them. The germline gives CDR1 MNHEY, CDR2 SVGEGT. The CDR3 length is 14 residues. The CDR3 loop reads CASSRHRSTYEQYV. The CDR3 DNA reads TGTGCCAGCAGTCGACACCGCTCTACCTACGAGCAGTACGTC.

This clone was observed once. Additional DNA sequences in this sample encode the identical CDR3. The chain is built from TRBV5-1 and TRBJ2-3, with no clear D. Germline V gene lookup returns CDR1 SGHRS and CDR2 YFSETQ. The V and J ends lost 0 bases and 6 bases respectively, with 11 bases between them. The CDR3 is 14 amino acids. CDR3 DNA: TGCGCCAGCAGCTTGGCGGTCAGTGGGGATACGCAGTATTTT. This sequence encodes CASSLAVSGDTQYF.

The chain's CDR3 is CASSKGQGGKLFF. In DNA, the CDR3 is TGTGCCAGCAGCAAAGGGCAGGGGGGAAAACTGTTTTTT. V and J are TRBV21-1 and TRBJ1-4; TRBD1 is the table's D call and was not checked against the DNA. TRBV21-1 is termed a pseudogene. The CDR3 has 13 residues.

CDR3 coding DNA: TGTGCCACCGGGTGGGGGGGGACAGATACGCAGTATTTT. As protein: CATGWGGTDTQYF. The V and J genes are TRBV24-1 and TRBJ2-3, with 7 bases identical to TRBD2. After removal of 9 bases from V and 3 bases from J, the junction contained 5 bases not matched to a gene. CDR1 is KGHDR and CDR2 is SFDVKD in the germline V gene. CDR3 length: 13 residues.

The chain carries TRBV7-8 and TRBJ1-1; 7 nucleotides line up with TRBD1. The CDR3 length is 15 residues. Germline CDR1 is SGHVS and CDR2 is FQNEAQ. Trimming took 5 bases from V and 2 from J; bases not matched to a gene: 8. CDR3 in DNA: TGTGCCAGCAGCCTACTAAACAGGGGCAACACTGAAGCTTTCTTT. This codes for CASSLLNRGNTEAFF. Drawing the rest from reference TRBV7-8 and TRBJ1-1, the complete variable domain is GAGVSQSPRYKVAKRGQDVALRCDPISGHVSLFWYQQALGQGPEFLTYFQNEAQLDKSGLPSDRFFAERPEGSVSTLKIQRTQQEDSAVYLCASSLLNRGNTEAFFGQGTRLTVV.

This rearrangement joins TRBV11-3 to TRBJ2-3, with a possible D match to TRBD2 (6 bases). Germline V CDR1 and CDR2: SGHNT, YENEEA. The CDR3 length is 18 residues. The ends were cut back, 0 bases at V and 0 bases at J, with 16 bases in the middle. The CDR3 sequence: CASSLDVFMGGSTDTQYF. The CDR3 nucleotides read TGTGCCAGCAGCTTAGACGTTTTTATGGGGGGTAGCACAGATACGCAGTATTTT.

The chain uses TRBV24-1 and TRBJ2-3; a weak D match, TRBD1 (5 bases). The germline V gene has CDR1 KGHDR and CDR2 SFDVKD. V was trimmed by 1 base and J by 11 bases, leaving 9 bases between them. The length of the CDR3 is 12 residues. Here the CDR3 reads CATSDLRGLQYF. CDR3 in DNA: TGTGCCACCAGTGATTTAAGGGGATTGCAGTATTTT.